This T cell receptor beta chain comes out of a study of Ad26.COV2.S vaccination and SARS-CoV-2 variants. About the research overall: Intramuscular Ad26.COV2.S at 5x10^10 or 1x10^11 viral particles.

Treatment noted: some 19 received Ad26.COV2.S at low or high dose, single or two shots; about 5 received placebo; per-sample allocation not given. Following the first vaccine or placebo injection, samples were taken on day 63. Cohort 1b enrolled adults aged 18-55 years in Boston. Germline assignment: CDR1 SGHDN and CDR2 FVKESK. V was cut by 1 base and J by 11 bases, with 14 bases left in between. The CDR3 spans 13 residues. Repertoires were generated with immunoSEQ multiplex PCR, while TCRdb's copy carries only in-frame clones and drops some. The sample includes about 260,000 clones, roughly nine tenths of them seen just once.

The V gene is TRBV14, the J gene TRBJ1-1; D is unclear. This sequence originates from a person between 18 and 65 years old who received the Ad26.COV2.S COVID-19 vaccine or a placebo. The source material was peripheral blood, sampled in a trial of Ad26.COV2.S vaccine versus placebo. As DNA, the CDR3 is TGTGCCAGCAGCCAAGGGGCCCGCGAGCGGGCTTTCTTT. Translated, it gives CASSQGARERAFF.